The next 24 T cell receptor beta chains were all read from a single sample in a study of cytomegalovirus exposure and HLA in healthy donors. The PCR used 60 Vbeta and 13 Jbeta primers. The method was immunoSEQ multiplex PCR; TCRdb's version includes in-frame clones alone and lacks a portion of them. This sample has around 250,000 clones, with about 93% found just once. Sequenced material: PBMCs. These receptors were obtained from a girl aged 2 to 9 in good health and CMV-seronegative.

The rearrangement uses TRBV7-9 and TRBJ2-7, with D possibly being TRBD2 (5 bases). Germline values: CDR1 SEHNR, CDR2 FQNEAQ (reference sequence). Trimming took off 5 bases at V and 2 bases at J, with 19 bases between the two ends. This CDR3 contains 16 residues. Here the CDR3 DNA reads TGTGCCAGCAGCCCCGTAGTCCCGGGGATTACCTACGAGCAGTACTTC. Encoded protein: CASSPVVPGITYEQYF.

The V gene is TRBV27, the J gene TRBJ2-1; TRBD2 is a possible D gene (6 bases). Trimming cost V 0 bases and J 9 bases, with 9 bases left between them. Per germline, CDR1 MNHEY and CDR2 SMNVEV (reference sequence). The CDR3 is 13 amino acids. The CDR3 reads CASSLSAGFEQFF. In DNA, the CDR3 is TGTGCCAGCAGTTTATCTGCGGGATTTGAGCAGTTCTTC.

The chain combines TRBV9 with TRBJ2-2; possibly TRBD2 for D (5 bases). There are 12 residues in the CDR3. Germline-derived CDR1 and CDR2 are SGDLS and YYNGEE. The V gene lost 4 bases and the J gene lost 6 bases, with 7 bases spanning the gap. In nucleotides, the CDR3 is TGTGCCAGCAGCCCCGGGGCCGGGGAGCTGTTTTTT. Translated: CASSPGAGELFF. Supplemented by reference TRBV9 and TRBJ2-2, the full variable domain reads DSGVTQTPKHLITATGQRVTLRCSPRSGDLSVYWYQQSLDQGLQFLIQYYNGEERAKGNILERFSAQQFPDLHSELNLSSLELGDSALYFCASSPGAGELFFGEGSRLTVL.

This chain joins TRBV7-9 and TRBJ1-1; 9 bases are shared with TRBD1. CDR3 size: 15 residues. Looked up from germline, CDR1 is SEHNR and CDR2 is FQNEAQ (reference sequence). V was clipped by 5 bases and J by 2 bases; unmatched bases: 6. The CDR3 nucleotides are TGTGCCAGCAGCGGGGGACAGGGCGTAAACACTGAAGCTTTCTTT. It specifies CASSGGQGVNTEAFF.

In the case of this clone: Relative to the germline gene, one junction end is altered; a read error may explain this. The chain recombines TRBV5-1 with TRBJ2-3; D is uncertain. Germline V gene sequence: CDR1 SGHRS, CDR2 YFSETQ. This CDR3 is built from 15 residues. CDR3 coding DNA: TGCGCCAGCATCTTGGCCTACCATAGCACAGATACGCAGTATTTT. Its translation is CASILAYHSTDTQYF.

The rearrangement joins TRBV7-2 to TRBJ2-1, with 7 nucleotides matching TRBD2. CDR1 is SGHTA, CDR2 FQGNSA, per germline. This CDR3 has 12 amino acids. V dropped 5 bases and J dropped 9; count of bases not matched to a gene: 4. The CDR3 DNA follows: TGTGCCAGCAGCCGAGCGGGAACTGAGCAGTTCTTC. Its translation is CASSRAGTEQFF.

The CDR3 nucleotides read TGTGCCAGCAGCTCCAGCGGGACCGTTACCTACGAGCAGTACTTC. Its protein product is CASSSSGTVTYEQYF. The rearrangement uses TRBV7-8 and TRBJ2-7; TRBD2 matches at 7 bases. V was pared by 4 bases and J by 2 bases, with 8 bases of the junction left unmatched. This CDR3 contains 15 residues. Germline-derived CDR1 and CDR2 are SGHVS and FQNEAQ.

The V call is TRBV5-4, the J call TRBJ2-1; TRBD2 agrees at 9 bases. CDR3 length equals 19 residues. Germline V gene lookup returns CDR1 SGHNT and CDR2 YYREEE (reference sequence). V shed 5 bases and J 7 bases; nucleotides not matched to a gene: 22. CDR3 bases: TGTGCCAGCAGTAGACCCGGGACTAGCCTCACGTATACGGGTAATGAGCAGTTCTTC. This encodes CASSRPGTSLTYTGNEQFF. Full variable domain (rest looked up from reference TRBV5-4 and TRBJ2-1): ETGVTQSPTHLIKTRGQQVTLRCSSQSGHNTVSWYQQALGQGPQFIFQYYREEENGRGNFPPRFSGLQFPNYSSELNVNALELDDSALYLCASSRPGTSLTYTGNEQFFGPGTRLTVL.

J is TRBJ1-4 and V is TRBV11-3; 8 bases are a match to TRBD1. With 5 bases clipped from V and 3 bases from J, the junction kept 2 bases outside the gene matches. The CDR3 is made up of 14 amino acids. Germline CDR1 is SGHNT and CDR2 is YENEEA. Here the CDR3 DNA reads TGTGCCAGCAGCCCAGGGGGCCCTAATGAAAAACTGTTTTTT. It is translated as CASSPGGPNEKLFF.

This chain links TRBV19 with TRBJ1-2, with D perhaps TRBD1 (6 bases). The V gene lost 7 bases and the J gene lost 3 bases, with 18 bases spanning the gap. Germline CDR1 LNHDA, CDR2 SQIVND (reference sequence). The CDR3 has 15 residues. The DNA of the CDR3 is TGTGCCAGTATGAAGGTAGCAGGGGCGGACTATGGCTACACCTTC. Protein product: CASMKVAGADYGYTF.

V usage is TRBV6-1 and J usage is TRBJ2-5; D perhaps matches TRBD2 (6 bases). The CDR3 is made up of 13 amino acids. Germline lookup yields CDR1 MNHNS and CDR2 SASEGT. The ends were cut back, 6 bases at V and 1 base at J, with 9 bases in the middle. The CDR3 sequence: CASSLSGQETQYF. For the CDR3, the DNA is TGTGCCAGCAGCCTTAGCGGCCAAGAGACCCAGTACTTC.

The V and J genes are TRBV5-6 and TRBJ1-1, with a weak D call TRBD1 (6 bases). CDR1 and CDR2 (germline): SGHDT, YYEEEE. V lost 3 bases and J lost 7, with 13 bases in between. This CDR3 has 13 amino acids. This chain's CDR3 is CASSSTGQREAFF. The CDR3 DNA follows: TGTGCCAGCAGCTCCACAGGACAGCGTGAAGCTTTCTTT.

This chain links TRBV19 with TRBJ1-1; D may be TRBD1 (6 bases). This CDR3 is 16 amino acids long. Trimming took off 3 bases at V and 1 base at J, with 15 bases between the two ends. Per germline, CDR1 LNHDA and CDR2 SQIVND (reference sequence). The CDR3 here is CASSIRGHTKNTEAFF. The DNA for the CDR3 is TGTGCCAGTAGTATCCGGGGACACACAAAGAACACTGAAGCTTTCTTT.

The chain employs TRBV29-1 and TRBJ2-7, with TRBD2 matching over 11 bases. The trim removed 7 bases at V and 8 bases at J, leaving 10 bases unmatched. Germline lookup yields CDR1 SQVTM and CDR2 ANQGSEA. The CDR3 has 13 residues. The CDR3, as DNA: TGCAGCGCCAAGGGACTAGCGGCCCGCAAGCAGTACTTC. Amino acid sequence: CSAKGLAARKQYF.

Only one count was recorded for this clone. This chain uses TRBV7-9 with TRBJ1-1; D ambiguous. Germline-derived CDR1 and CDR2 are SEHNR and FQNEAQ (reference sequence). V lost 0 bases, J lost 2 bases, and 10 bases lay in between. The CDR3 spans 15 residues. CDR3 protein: CASSLAGGSNTEAFF. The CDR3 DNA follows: TGTGCCAGCAGCTTAGCCGGTGGGAGTAACACTGAAGCTTTCTTT.

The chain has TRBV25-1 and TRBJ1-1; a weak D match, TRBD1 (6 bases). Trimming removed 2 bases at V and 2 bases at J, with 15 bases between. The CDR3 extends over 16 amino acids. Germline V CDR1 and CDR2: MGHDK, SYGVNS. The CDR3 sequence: CASSEIGGAGNTEAFF. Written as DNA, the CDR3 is TGTGCCAGCAGTGAAATTGGGGGGGCCGGAAACACTGAAGCTTTCTTT.

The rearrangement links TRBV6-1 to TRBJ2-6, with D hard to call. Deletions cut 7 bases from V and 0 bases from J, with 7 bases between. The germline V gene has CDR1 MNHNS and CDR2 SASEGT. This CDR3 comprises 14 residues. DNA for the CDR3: TGTGCCAGCAAAAGGAGCTCTGGGGCCAACGTCCTGACTTTC. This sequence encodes CASKRSSGANVLTF.

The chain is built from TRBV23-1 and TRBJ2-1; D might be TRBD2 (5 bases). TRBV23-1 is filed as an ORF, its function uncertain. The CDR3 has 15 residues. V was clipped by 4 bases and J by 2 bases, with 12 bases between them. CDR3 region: CASSPSGRTYNEQFF. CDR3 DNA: TGCGCCAGCAGTCCCTCGGGGAGAACCTACAATGAGCAGTTCTTC.

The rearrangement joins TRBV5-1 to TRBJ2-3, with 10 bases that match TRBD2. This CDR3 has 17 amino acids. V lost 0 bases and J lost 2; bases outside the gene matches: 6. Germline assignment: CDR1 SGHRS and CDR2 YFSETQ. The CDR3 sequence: CASSLVVAGGPTDTQYF. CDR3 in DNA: TGCGCCAGCAGCTTGGTGGTAGCGGGGGGTCCCACAGATACGCAGTATTTT.

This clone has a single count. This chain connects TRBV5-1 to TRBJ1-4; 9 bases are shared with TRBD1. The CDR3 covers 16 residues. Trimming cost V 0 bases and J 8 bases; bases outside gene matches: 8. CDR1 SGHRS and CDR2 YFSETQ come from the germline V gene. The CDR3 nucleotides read TGCGCCAGCAGCTTGGGTTCGGGACAGGGTACCGAAAAACTGTTTTTT. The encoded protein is CASSLGSGQGTEKLFF.

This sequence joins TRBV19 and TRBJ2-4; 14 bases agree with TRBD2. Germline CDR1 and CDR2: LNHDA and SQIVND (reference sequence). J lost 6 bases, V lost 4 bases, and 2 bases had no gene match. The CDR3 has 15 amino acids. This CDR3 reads CASSTGTSGRNIQYF. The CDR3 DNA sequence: TGTGCCAGTAGTACCGGGACTAGCGGGAGAAACATTCAGTACTTC.

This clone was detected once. CDR3 nucleotides: TGTGCCAGCAGCAAGAATCGGGACATAAGCTCTGGGGCCAACGTCCTGACTTTC. Encoded protein: CASSKNRDISSGANVLTF. The V gene is TRBV2, the J gene TRBJ2-6, with D tentatively TRBD1 (6 bases). This CDR3 comprises 18 residues. Trimming took 6 bases from V and 0 from J, leaving 18 bases between them. CDR1 and CDR2 (germline): SNHLY, FYNNEI.

The CDR3 DNA sequence: TGTGCCAGCAGCCTCGGACAGGGGTATGGCTACACCTTC. Translation gives CASSLGQGYGYTF. This rearrangement joins TRBV14 to TRBJ1-2; 9 bases agree with TRBD1. Trimming removed 4 bases from V and 5 bases from J; junction bases left unmatched: 2. Germline values: CDR1 SGHDN, CDR2 FVKESK. CDR3 length: 13 amino acids.

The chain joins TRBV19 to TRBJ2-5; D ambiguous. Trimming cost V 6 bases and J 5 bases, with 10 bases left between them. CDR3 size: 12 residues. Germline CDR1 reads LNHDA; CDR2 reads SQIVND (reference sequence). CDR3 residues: CASSLTRETQYF. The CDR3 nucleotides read TGTGCCAGTAGCCTCACGAGGGAGACCCAGTACTTC.